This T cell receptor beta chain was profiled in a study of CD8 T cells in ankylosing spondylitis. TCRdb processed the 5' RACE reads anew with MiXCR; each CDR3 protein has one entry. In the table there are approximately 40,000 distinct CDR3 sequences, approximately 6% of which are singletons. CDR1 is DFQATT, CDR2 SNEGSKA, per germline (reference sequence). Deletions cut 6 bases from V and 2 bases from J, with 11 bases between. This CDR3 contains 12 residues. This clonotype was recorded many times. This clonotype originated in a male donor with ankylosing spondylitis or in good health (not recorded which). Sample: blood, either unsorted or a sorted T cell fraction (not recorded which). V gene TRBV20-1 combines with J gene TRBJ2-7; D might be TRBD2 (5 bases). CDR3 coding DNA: TGCAGTGCCTCTAGCCTGACCTACGAGCAGTACTTC. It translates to CSASSLTYEQYF.